The rows below give T cell receptor beta chains drawn from one sample of a study of T cells in localized non-small cell lung cancer. Libraries were prepared by immunoSEQ multiplex PCR; TCRdb keeps only in-frame clonotypes and omits some of them. The table has under 30,000 clones, roughly nine tenths seen once. The specimen was peripheral blood, collected before any cancer treatment. The origin of the receptors is a woman aged 35 to 69 with stage I lung adenocarcinoma. CDR3s include the opening cysteine and the closing phenylalanine or tryptophan. Fields, in order: D gene, clone size, J gene, V gene, CDR3 protein, CDR3 DNA. The D gene is left open where the match is weak. Clone size is not always given. Where it is, it says once, few, many or a class for expanded clones.

>TRBD1|-|TRBJ2-2|TRBV19
CASTISPQGGTGELFF
TGTGCCAGTACCATAAGTCCACAGGGGGGTACCGGGGAGCTGTTTTTT
>TRBD2|-|TRBJ2-1|TRBV6-5
CASSPSGSSYNEQFF
TGTGCCAGCAGTCCAAGCGGGAGCTCCTACAATGAGCAGTTCTTC
>TRBD2|-|TRBJ2-3|TRBV4-2
CASSPAGGEPDTQYF
TGTGCCAGCAGCCCAGCGGGAGGAGAGCCAGATACGCAGTATTTT
>-|-|TRBJ1-5|TRBV7-8
CASSQSHDSNQPQHF
TGTGCCAGCAGCCAGAGTCACGATAGCAATCAGCCCCAGCATTTT
>-|-|TRBJ2-7|TRBV7-9
CASSRRDGLSYEQYF
TGTGCCAGCAGCCGTAGGGACGGACTGTCCTACGAGCAGTACTTC
>-|-|TRBJ2-7|TRBV7-9
CASSQYGSSYEQYF
TGTGCCAGCAGCCAATACGGGAGCTCCTACGAGCAGTACTTC
>TRBD1|-|TRBJ1-6|TRBV19
CASSAIRGLNSPLHF
TGTGCCAGTAGTGCTATCAGGGGGCTTAATTCACCCCTCCACTTT
>-|-|TRBJ1-1|TRBV18
CASFNLVTEAFF
TGTGCCAGTTTCAACCTGGTCACTGAAGCTTTCTTT
>-|-|TRBJ2-7|TRBV7-2
CASSLSSYEQYF
TGTGCCAGCAGCTTATCCAGCTACGAGCAGTACTTC
>-|-|TRBJ1-2|TRBV18
CASSPRAGEDYGYTF
TGTGCCAGCTCACCACGGGCAGGGGAGGACTATGGCTACACCTTC
>TRBD1|-|TRBJ2-5|TRBV18
CASSSGQKETQYF
TGTGCCAGCTCCTCGGGACAGAAAGAGACCCAGTACTTC
>TRBD1|once|TRBJ2-5|TRBV7-9
CASAWDRVGQYF
TGTGCCAGCGCCTGGGACAGGGTTGGCCAGTACTTC
>-|-|TRBJ2-7|TRBV4-1
CASSQAGTPEQYF
TGCGCCAGCAGCCAAGCCGGGACACCCGAGCAGTACTTC
>-|-|TRBJ2-7|TRBV5-1
CASSSAGEQYF
TGCGCCAGCAGCTCCGCGGGGGAGCAGTACTTC
>TRBD1|-|TRBJ1-5|TRBV28
CASPTGLEPQHF
TGTGCCAGCCCGACAGGGTTGGAGCCCCAGCATTTT
>-|-|TRBJ2-5|TRBV7-2
CASRKGSLQETQYF
TGTGCCAGCAGAAAAGGGTCTCTCCAGGAGACCCAGTACTTC
>-|-|TRBJ2-5|TRBV7-2
CASSFGILAQETQYF
TGTGCCAGCAGCTTCGGTATCCTAGCACAAGAGACCCAGTACTTC
>-|-|TRBJ2-2|TRBV21-1
CASSPKLGTSDTGELFF
TGTGCCAGCAGCCCAAAGCTTGGGACTAGCGACACCGGGGAGCTGTTTTTT
>-|-|TRBJ1-3|TRBV5-1
CASSSGSGNTIYF
TGCGCCAGCAGCTCCGGCTCTGGAAACACCATATATTTT
>-|-|TRBJ2-7|TRBV7-9
CASTQGQASEQYF
TGTGCCAGCACCCAGGGGCAGGCCAGCGAGCAGTACTTC
>TRBD1|-|TRBJ2-3|TRBV5-4
CASSSLGRGFPDTQYF
TGTGCCAGCAGCTCCCTGGGCAGGGGGTTCCCAGATACGCAGTATTTT
>TRBD1|few|TRBJ1-4|TRBV4-1
CASSQAAGGLATNEKLFF
TGCGCCAGCAGCCAAGCCGCAGGGGGCCTCGCAACTAATGAAAAACTGTTTTTT
>-|-|TRBJ2-1|TRBV29-1
CSGAPAYNEQFF
TGCTCTGGGGCGCCGGCCTACAATGAGCAGTTCTTC
>TRBD2|-|TRBJ2-7|TRBV7-2
CASSLDGLAGGEQYF
TGTGCCAGCAGCTTAGATGGACTAGCGGGAGGCGAGCAGTACTTC
>-|-|TRBJ2-3|TRBV9
CASSALLSTDTQYF
TGTGCCAGCAGCGCCTTACTGAGCACAGATACGCAGTATTTT
>-|-|TRBJ2-5|TRBV28
CASSILMMETQYF
TGTGCCAGCAGCATCTTGATGATGGAGACCCAGTACTTC
>TRBD1|-|TRBJ2-5|TRBV11-2
CASSLGDRYQETQYF
TGTGCCAGCAGCTTAGGGGACAGGTATCAAGAGACCCAGTACTTC
>TRBD2|-|TRBJ2-3|TRBV5-1
CASSLWSGRTDTQYF
TGCGCCAGCAGCTTGTGGTCCGGGAGGACAGATACGCAGTATTTT
>-|-|TRBJ2-7|TRBV2
CASSEVGRRGHEQYF
TGTGCCAGCAGTGAAGTTGGACGGCGGGGGCACGAGCAGTACTTC
>TRBD1|few|TRBJ1-6|TRBV4-2
CASSQEGRGQGSPLHF
TGTGCCAGCAGCCAAGAGGGCAGGGGGCAAGGATCACCCCTCCACTTT
>-|-|TRBJ1-5|TRBV28
CASRPGGSNQPQHF
TGTGCCAGCAGACCGGGGGGGAGCAATCAGCCCCAGCATTTT
>-|once|TRBJ2-5|TRBV2
CASMGERQETQYF
TGTGCCAGCATGGGAGAGCGACAAGAGACCCAGTACTTC
>-|-|TRBJ1-3|TRBV18
CASSPETVGNTIYF
TGTGCCAGCTCACCCGAAACCGTTGGAAACACCATATATTTT
>-|-|TRBJ2-7|TRBV7-2
CASSLNSGEQYF
TGTGCCAGCAGCTTAAATAGCGGCGAGCAGTACTTC
>TRBD1|-|TRBJ1-2|TRBV7-3
CASRPGTGDYGYTF
TGTGCCAGCAGACCAGGGACAGGGGACTATGGCTACACCTTC
>TRBD2|-|TRBJ2-1|TRBV2
CASSVRGGLAGVYEQFF
TGTGCCAGCAGTGTTAGGGGAGGGCTAGCGGGAGTATATGAGCAGTTCTTC
>-|few|TRBJ1-5|TRBV28
CASSFLGSNQPQHF
TGTGCCAGCAGCTTCTTGGGTAGCAATCAGCCCCAGCATTTT
>TRBD2|-|TRBJ2-5|TRBV30
CAWSVLLAGAGETQYF
TGTGCCTGGAGTGTACTACTAGCGGGAGCCGGGGAGACCCAGTACTTC
>-|-|TRBJ2-7|TRBV11-2
CASSSHYEQYF
TGTGCCAGCAGCTCGCATTACGAGCAGTACTTC
>TRBD1|few|TRBJ1-6|TRBV2
CASSELTGDNSPLHF
TGTGCCAGCAGTGAATTGACAGGGGATAATTCACCCCTCCACTTT
>-|-|TRBJ1-6|TRBV18
CASSHREGNSPLHF
TGTGCCAGCTCACACAGGGAAGGGAATTCACCCCTCCACTTT
>-|-|TRBJ2-5|TRBV11-2
CASSRDDLTVRKTQYF
TGTGCCAGCAGCCGCGACGACTTAACAGTCAGGAAGACCCAGTACTTC
>-|-|TRBJ2-3|TRBV7-3
CASSLFGPDTQYF
TGTGCCAGCAGCTTATTTGGGCCAGATACGCAGTATTTT
>TRBD1|-|TRBJ1-2|TRBV6-5
CASRRQGGYYGYTF
TGTGCCAGCAGGAGACAGGGGGGATACTATGGCTACACCTTC
>TRBD1|-|TRBJ2-7|TRBV19
CASSAGTGDYEQYF
TGTGCCAGTAGTGCCGGGACAGGAGACTACGAGCAGTACTTC
>TRBD2|-|TRBJ2-7|TRBV5-1
CASSLRLAGGSEQYF
TGCGCCAGCAGCTTAAGACTAGCGGGAGGATCCGAGCAGTACTTC
>-|-|TRBJ1-1|TRBV29-1
CSPRRSGNTEAFF
TGCAGCCCCAGGAGGTCGGGGAACACTGAAGCTTTCTTT
>-|few|TRBJ1-4|TRBV15
CATSRVGVSLNEKLFF
TGTGCCACCAGCAGAGTTGGGGTGTCGCTCAATGAAAAACTGTTTTTT
>-|once|TRBJ1-2|TRBV5-1
CASSLDGSNYGYTF
TGCGCCAGCAGCTTGGACGGGTCTAACTATGGCTACACCTTC
>TRBD1|once|TRBJ1-1|TRBV18
CASSPRTGDTEAFF
TGTGCCAGCTCACCTCGGACAGGGGACACTGAAGCTTTCTTT
>TRBD1|-|TRBJ2-7|TRBV7-2
CASSLDRGYEQYF
TGTGCCAGCAGCTTAGACAGGGGGTACGAGCAGTACTTC
>TRBD1|-|TRBJ2-7|TRBV30
CAWNRGSYEQYF
TGTGCCTGGAACAGGGGGTCCTACGAGCAGTACTTC
>-|-|TRBJ2-7|TRBV2
CASRDSSLTREQYF
TGTGCCAGCAGGGACTCATCCCTTACTCGGGAGCAGTACTTC
>TRBD2|-|TRBJ2-2|TRBV11-3
CASSSILPGLAGTGELFF
TGTGCCAGCAGCTCCATCTTACCGGGACTAGCAGGGACCGGGGAGCTGTTTTTT
>-|-|TRBJ2-1|TRBV19
CATLPVARPGGEQFF
TGTGCCACCCTCCCGGTAGCTCGCCCCGGGGGTGAGCAGTTCTTC
>-|once|TRBJ1-1|TRBV7-8
CASSLERGNTEAFF
TGTGCCAGCAGCTTAGAACGAGGGAACACTGAAGCTTTCTTT
>-|once|TRBJ1-2|TRBV9
CASSVYQGINYGYTF
TGTGCCAGCAGCGTATATCAGGGGATTAACTATGGCTACACCTTC
>-|-|TRBJ1-1|TRBV28
CASSFPNTEAFF
TGTGCCAGCAGTTTCCCGAACACTGAAGCTTTCTTT